This TCR beta chain is drawn from a study of T cell repertoires in cytomegalovirus infection. Using its own MiXCR run on the reads, TCRdb lists one record per CDR3 protein. Of around 740,000 distinct CDR3 sequences in the sample, roughly a third were seen once. Per the germline V gene, CDR1 is MNHNS and CDR2 is SASEGT. V was clipped by 7 bases and J by 0 bases, with 13 bases between them. The CDR3 runs 15 residues. This clonotype showed up just a few times. This receptor was identified in a human donor in good health (CMV status not recorded). Some clones in this sample may be carry-over from other donors' samples. The genes are TRBV6-1 and TRBJ2-4; unclear D gene. What was sequenced was PBMCs. CDR3 bases: TGTGCCAGCAACCCGACACCACTAGCCAAAAACATTCAGTACTTC. Its translation is CASNPTPLAKNIQYF.